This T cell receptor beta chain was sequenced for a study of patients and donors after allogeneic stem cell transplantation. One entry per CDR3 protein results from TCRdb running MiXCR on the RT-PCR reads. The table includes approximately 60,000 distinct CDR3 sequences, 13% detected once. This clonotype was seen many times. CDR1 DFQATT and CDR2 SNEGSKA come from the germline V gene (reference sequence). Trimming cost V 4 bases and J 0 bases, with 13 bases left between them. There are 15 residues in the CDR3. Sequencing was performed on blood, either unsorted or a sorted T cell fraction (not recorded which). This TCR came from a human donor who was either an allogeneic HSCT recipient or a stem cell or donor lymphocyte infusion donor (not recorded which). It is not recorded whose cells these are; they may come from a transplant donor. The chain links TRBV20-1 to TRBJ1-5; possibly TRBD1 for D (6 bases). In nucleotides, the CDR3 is TGCAGTGCTAAAAGGGGGGAAAATAGCAATCAGCCCCAGCATTTT. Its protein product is CSAKRGENSNQPQHF.